These 26 T cell receptor beta chains share one sample of origin, sequenced in a study of blood T cell repertoires in COVID-19. Sequenced by immunoSEQ multiplex PCR; TCRdb stores in-frame clones only, minus some. The repertoire holds nearly 200,000 clones, with roughly nine tenths as singletons. The sequenced material came from PBMCs or T cells enriched from blood (not recorded which). All receptors come from a woman under 30 who had recovered from COVID-19.

This clone appeared a single time. The chain carries TRBV5-1 and TRBJ2-5; TRBD2 matches 10 bases. This CDR3 has 15 amino acids. Per germline, CDR1 SGHRS and CDR2 YFSETQ. V lost 3 bases to trimming and J lost 1 base; unmatched junction nucleotides: 3. Written as DNA, the CDR3 is TGCGCCAGCAGCTCCGGACTAGCGGCCCAAGAGACCCAGTACTTC. Translated, it gives CASSSGLAAQETQYF.

V is TRBV13 and J is TRBJ1-2; D remains ambiguous. Deletions cut 5 bases from V and 4 bases from J, with 17 bases between. The CDR3 contains 15 residues. Germline V lookup: CDR1 PRHDT, CDR2 FYEKMQ (reference sequence). The CDR3: CASSPYPGEGYGYTF. The CDR3 coding sequence is TGTGCCAGCAGCCCGTATCCCGGGGAAGGCTATGGCTACACCTTC.

The chain carries TRBV30 and TRBJ1-4; 7 nucleotides align to TRBD1. The CDR3 is made up of 14 amino acids. The germline gives CDR1 GTSNPN, CDR2 SVGIG (reference sequence). With V trimmed by 0 bases and J by 7 bases, 5 bases remained unmatched. The CDR3 nucleotides are TGTGCCTGGAGTGTCGGGGCAGGGGGTGAAAAACTGTTTTTT. Its protein is CAWSVGAGGEKLFF.

The chain uses TRBV5-1 and TRBJ1-5; tentative D call: TRBD1 (5 bases). The CDR3 is made up of 16 amino acids. The V gene lost 0 bases and the J gene lost 8 bases, with 18 bases spanning the gap. Germline-derived CDR1 and CDR2 are SGHRS and YFSETQ. CDR3 sequence (DNA): TGCGCCAGCAGCTTGGGGGGCGGTATCGTAGGTGAGCCCCAGCATTTT. Its protein product is CASSLGGGIVGEPQHF.

The chain employs TRBV28 and TRBJ2-3; 9 bases are shared with TRBD1. The CDR3 covers 14 residues. Germline CDR1 MDHEN, CDR2 SYDVKM. The V segment lost 6 bases and the J segment 3 bases; nucleotides outside the gene matches: 4. The CDR3 protein is CASSQDRGTDTQYF. CDR3 DNA: TGTGCCAGCAGCCAGGACAGGGGTACAGATACGCAGTATTTT.

The CDR3 sequence is CASRRGTQNTEAFF. The CDR3 nucleotides read TGCGCCAGCCGGCGGGGGACACAGAACACTGAAGCTTTCTTT. The chain links TRBV10-2 to TRBJ1-1; tentative D call: TRBD1 (6 bases). V lost 8 bases and J 1 base, leaving 14 bases between the germline ends. The CDR3 runs 14 residues. CDR1 is WSHSY, CDR2 SAAADI, per germline.

The genes are TRBV18 and TRBJ2-3; possibly TRBD2 for D (5 bases). The CDR3 covers 16 residues. The ends were cut back, 0 bases at V and 10 bases at J, with 20 bases in the middle. The germline gives CDR1 KGHSH, CDR2 LQKENI. The CDR3 loop reads CASSPPPAFSGVAQYF. Here the CDR3 DNA reads TGTGCCAGCTCACCACCTCCGGCTTTTTCCGGGGTGGCGCAGTATTTT.

The V and J genes are TRBV5-4 and TRBJ2-2, with D maybe TRBD2 (6 bases). With 5 bases removed from V and 5 bases from J, the gap between germline ends came to 19 bases. Germline loops: CDR1 SGHNT, CDR2 YYREEE (reference sequence). The CDR3 is 16 amino acids. The CDR3: CASSLKTRLSTGELFF. DNA of the CDR3: TGTGCCAGCAGTTTAAAGACTAGACTGTCTACCGGGGAGCTGTTTTTT.

This clone was seen once. The CDR3, as DNA: TGTGCCAGCAGTAGGAATACCGGGACAGGATTCACTGAAGCTTTCTTT. Amino acid sequence: CASSRNTGTGFTEAFF. The rearrangement links TRBV27 to TRBJ1-1, with TRBD1 matching 8 bases. The CDR3 has 16 residues. The V segment lost 5 bases and the J segment 4 bases; nucleotides outside the gene matches: 12. Germline V gene data show CDR1 as MNHEY and CDR2 as SMNVEV (reference sequence).

V usage is TRBV7-6 and J usage is TRBJ2-5, with D perhaps TRBD1 (7 bases). Germline V CDR1 and CDR2: SGHVS, FNYEAQ. The CDR3 sequence is 14 residues long. The ends were cut back, 2 bases at V and 6 bases at J, with 13 bases in the middle. CDR3 DNA sequence: TGTGCCAGCAGCTTACAGGGGGGACCCCAGACCCAGTACTTC. Translating it yields CASSLQGGPQTQYF.

The CDR3 DNA follows: TGTGCCAGCAGGCGGACAATGGGTCTGTTGGACTATGGCTACACCTTC. Protein: CASRRTMGLLDYGYTF. V gene TRBV5-4 combines with J gene TRBJ1-2; maybe TRBD1 (5 bases). The CDR3 extends over 16 amino acids. Trimming shortened V by 5 bases and J by 3 bases, and 20 bases separated the two germline ends. Germline CDR1 reads SGHNT; CDR2 reads YYREEE (reference sequence).

V gene TRBV3-1 (or the pseudogene TRBV3-2) combines with J gene TRBJ1-1, with 10 bases fitting TRBD1. Germline assignment: CDR1 LGHDT and CDR2 YNNKEL (reference sequence). The CDR3 covers 15 residues. The ends lost 5 bases at V and 5 bases at J; junction bases unmatched: 8. The CDR3 loop reads CASSFRRDRGTEAFF. The CDR3 nucleotides are TGTGCCAGCAGCTTTCGGCGGGACAGGGGTACTGAAGCTTTCTTT.

This chain links TRBV10-3 with TRBJ2-1; D is undetermined. Looked up from germline, CDR1 is ENHRY and CDR2 is SYGVKD. V was cut by 3 bases and J by 8 bases, with 8 bases left in between. This CDR3 has 12 amino acids. The CDR3 sequence: CAISDVSDEQFF. The CDR3 DNA reads TGTGCCATCAGTGATGTGAGCGATGAGCAGTTCTTC.

The V and J genes are TRBV9 and TRBJ1-4; the D gene is possibly TRBD1 (5 bases). The CDR3 has 13 residues. The germline gives CDR1 SGDLS, CDR2 YYNGEE. V was trimmed by 0 bases and J by 8 bases, leaving 8 bases between them. The DNA of the CDR3 is TGTGCCAGCAGCGTAGAGGGGTCAGAAAAACTGTTTTTT. This sequence encodes CASSVEGSEKLFF.

This clone was detected once. The gene calls are TRBV24-1 and TRBJ1-5; the D is unclear. This CDR3 spans 13 amino acids. CDR1 KGHDR and CDR2 SFDVKD come from the germline V gene. With 9 bases removed from V and 0 bases from J, the gap between germline ends came to 8 bases. In DNA form, the CDR3 reads TGTGCCACCCAGTTAAATAGCAATCAGCCCCAGCATTTT. This codes for CATQLNSNQPQHF.

The chain combines TRBV7-3 with TRBJ2-7; 9 nucleotides line up with TRBD1. The germline gives CDR1 SGHTA, CDR2 FQGTGA. The CDR3 runs 15 residues. V shed 6 bases, J shed 3 bases, and the junction held 9 bases outside the gene matches. CDR3 in DNA: TGTGCCAGCAGTCCCCAAGGGGGACAGGGCTACGAGCAGTACTTC. Its translation is CASSPQGGQGYEQYF.

V and J are TRBV6-5 and TRBJ1-2; D call uncertain. Trimming cost V 10 bases and J 5 bases, with 14 bases left between them. Germline V CDR1 and CDR2: MNHEY, SVGAGI. This CDR3 is 12 amino acids long. The CDR3 region is CAMGTSEYGYTF. CDR3 coding DNA: TGTGCCATGGGTACTTCGGAGTATGGCTACACCTTC.

J is TRBJ2-7 and V is TRBV28; D is perhaps TRBD2 (6 bases). Germline V gene sequence: CDR1 MDHEN, CDR2 SYDVKM. The germline V and J ends were trimmed by 8 bases and 5 bases, with 16 bases remaining between them. The CDR3 extends over 13 amino acids. The CDR3 coding sequence is TGTGCCAGCCAGACTAGTATTCGGGACGAGCAGTACTTC. It is translated as CASQTSIRDEQYF.

This clone was recorded many times. V is TRBV15 and J is TRBJ2-3, with a tentative D call TRBD2 (5 bases). The V end was cut by 3 bases, the J end by 2 bases, with 9 bases between. CDR1 and CDR2 from the germline V gene are LNHNV and YYDKDF (reference sequence). This CDR3 is built from 14 residues. This chain's CDR3 is CATSSGLATDTQYF. CDR3 in DNA: TGTGCCACCAGCAGTGGTCTAGCCACAGATACGCAGTATTTT. Supplemented by reference TRBV15 and TRBJ2-3, the full variable domain reads DAMVIQNPRYQVTQFGKPVTLSCSQTLNHNVMYWYQQKSSQAPKLLFHYYDKDFNNEADTPDNFQSRRPNTSFCFLDIRSPGLGDTAMYLCATSSGLATDTQYFGPGTRLTVL.

V usage is TRBV25-1 and J usage is TRBJ1-2; D gene uncertain. The CDR3 has 13 amino acids. V was cut by 2 bases and J by 4 bases, with 8 bases left in between. CDR1 is MGHDK, CDR2 SYGVNS, per germline. CDR3 sequence: CASSEEGFYGYTF. CDR3 nucleotide sequence: TGTGCCAGCAGTGAAGAGGGATTCTATGGCTACACCTTC.

This rearrangement joins TRBV5-4 to TRBJ2-2, with a possible D match to TRBD2 (7 bases). Germline lookup yields CDR1 SGHNT and CDR2 YYREEE (reference sequence). Trimming left V 1 base short and J 2 bases short, with 12 bases between. The CDR3 has 16 amino acids. The CDR3, as DNA: TGTGCCAGCAGCTTGAGTCGCGGGGGCAACACCGGGGAGCTGTTTTTT. The encoded protein is CASSLSRGGNTGELFF.

This clone was seen at least ten times. The chain has TRBV2 and TRBJ2-2; D is undetermined. The ends were cut back, 3 bases at V and 3 bases at J, with 14 bases in the middle. From germline, CDR1 is SNHLY and CDR2 FYNNEI. The CDR3 is 16 residues long. CDR3 coding DNA: TGTGCCAGCAGTGATGTCCTAGAACTGCACACCGGGGAGCTGTTTTTT. Residues: CASSDVLELHTGELFF.

This chain links TRBV9 with TRBJ1-3; 7 nucleotides match TRBD1. Unmatched junction bases numbered 5, after V lost 0 bases and J lost 2 bases. The CDR3 runs to 16 residues. Germline V lookup: CDR1 SGDLS, CDR2 YYNGEE. DNA for the CDR3: TGTGCCAGCAGCGTAGTCCCAGGGGGAGCTGGAAACACCATATATTTT. It translates to CASSVVPGGAGNTIYF.

V is TRBV30 and J is TRBJ1-2; no firm D call. Trimming cost V 4 bases and J 4 bases, with 10 bases left between them. Germline V CDR1 and CDR2: GTSNPN, SVGIG (reference sequence). The CDR3 consists of 12 residues. For the CDR3, the DNA is TGTGCCTGGACGGCAGGCACCTATGGCTACACCTTC. Translation gives CAWTAGTYGYTF.

The rearrangement links TRBV29-1 to TRBJ2-3, with a weak D call TRBD2 (5 bases). The CDR3 runs to 14 residues. The germline gives CDR1 SQVTM, CDR2 ANQGSEA. The V gene lost 4 bases and the J gene lost 2 bases, with 13 bases spanning the gap. CDR3 in DNA: TGCAGCGTTGTTCGTATGGGAGCCACAGATACGCAGTATTTT. Amino acid sequence: CSVVRMGATDTQYF.

The V gene is TRBV29-1, the J gene TRBJ2-1, with a weak D call TRBD1 (5 bases). V shed 4 bases and J shed 0 bases, with 7 bases lying between them. The CDR3 contains 13 residues. Germline CDR1 is SQVTM and CDR2 is ANQGSEA. As DNA, the CDR3 is TGCAGCGTTGGAAGGGGCTCCTACAATGAGCAGTTCTTC. Translated, it gives CSVGRGSYNEQFF.